This T cell receptor (beta chain) was sequenced during a study of Graves' ophthalmopathy and Graves' hyperthyroidism. The authors amplified TCR beta CDR3 regions from RNA transcripts. Second-round multiplex PCR came after first-round RT-PCR with HTBI primers. TCRdb re-derived calls from the multiplex PCR reads in MiXCR, one entry per CDR3 protein. The sample holds over a million distinct CDR3 sequences; about 35% are singletons and the top ten take 11%. The sequencing input was peripheral blood or thyroid tissue (not recorded which). The TCR was taken from an adult man with Graves' hyperthyroidism.

CDR3 bases: TGCAGTGCATGTAGCAATCAGCCCCAGCATTTT. It encodes CSACSNQPQHF. This sequence joins TRBV20-1 and TRBJ1-5; D remains ambiguous. V gave up 6 bases and J gave up 0 bases, with 3 bases separating them. Per the germline V gene, CDR1 is DFQATT and CDR2 is SNEGSKA (reference sequence). CDR3 length: 11 residues.